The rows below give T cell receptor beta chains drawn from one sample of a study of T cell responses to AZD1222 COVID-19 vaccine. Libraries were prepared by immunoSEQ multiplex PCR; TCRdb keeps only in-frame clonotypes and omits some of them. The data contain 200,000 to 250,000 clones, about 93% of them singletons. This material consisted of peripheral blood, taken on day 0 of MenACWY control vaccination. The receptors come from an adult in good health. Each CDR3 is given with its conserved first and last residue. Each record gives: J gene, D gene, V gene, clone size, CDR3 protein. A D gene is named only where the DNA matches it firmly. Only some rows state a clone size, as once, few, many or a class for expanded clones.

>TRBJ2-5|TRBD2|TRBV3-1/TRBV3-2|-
CASSQVAASGGRKETQYF
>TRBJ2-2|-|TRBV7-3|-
CASSLTGTGELFF
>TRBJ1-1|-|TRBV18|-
CASSPSGRGPMTEAFF
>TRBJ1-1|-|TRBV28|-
CASSPSGITEAFF
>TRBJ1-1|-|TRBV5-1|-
CASSRQVENTEAFF
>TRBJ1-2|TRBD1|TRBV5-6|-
CASSLPGQGYGYTF
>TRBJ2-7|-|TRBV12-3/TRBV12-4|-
CASSPVGGHEQYF
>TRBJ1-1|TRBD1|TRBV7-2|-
CASSLTGSGTEAFF
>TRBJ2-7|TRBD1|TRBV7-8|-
CASSLTGVYEQYF
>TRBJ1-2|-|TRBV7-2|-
CASSLAGSSNYGYTF
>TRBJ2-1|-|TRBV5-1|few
CASSLGVSSYNEQFF
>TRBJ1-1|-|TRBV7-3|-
CASSLGLGSTEAFF
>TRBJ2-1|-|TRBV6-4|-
CASSDGGVYNEQFF
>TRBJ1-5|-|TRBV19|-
CASSGGERGNQPQHF
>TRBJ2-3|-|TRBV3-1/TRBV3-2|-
CASSQDPGRDTQYF
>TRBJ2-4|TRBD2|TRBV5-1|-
CASSSTGLDKNIQYF
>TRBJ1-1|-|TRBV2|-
CASSLQGFEAFF
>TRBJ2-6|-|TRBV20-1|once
CSASTGSSGANVLTF
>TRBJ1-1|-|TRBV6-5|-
CASRQDVNTEAFF
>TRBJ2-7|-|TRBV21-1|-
CASSKDSIYEQYF
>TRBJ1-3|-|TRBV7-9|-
CASMGSGNTIYF
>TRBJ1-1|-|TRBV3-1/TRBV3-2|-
CASSQTGNTEAFF
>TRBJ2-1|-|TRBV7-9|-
CASSYSGSYNEQFF
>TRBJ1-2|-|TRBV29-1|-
CSVVGELETF
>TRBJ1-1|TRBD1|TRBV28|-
CASSGTEESTEAFF
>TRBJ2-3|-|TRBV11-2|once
CASSLVVQKGSQYF
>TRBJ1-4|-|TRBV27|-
CASSLGSTANEKLFF
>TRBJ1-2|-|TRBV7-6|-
CASSPDLTGYGYTF
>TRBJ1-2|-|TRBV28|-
CASRDTQGSSYTF
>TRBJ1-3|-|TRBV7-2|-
CASSFGASSGNTIYF
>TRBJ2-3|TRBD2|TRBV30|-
CAWSSGGGTDTQYF
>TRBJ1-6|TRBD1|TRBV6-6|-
CASSPAGQGNSPLHF
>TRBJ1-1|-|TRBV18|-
CASSTGLEAFF
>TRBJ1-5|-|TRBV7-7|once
CASSLGPPDRHSNQPQHF
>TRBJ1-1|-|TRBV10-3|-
CAISERTWETEAFF
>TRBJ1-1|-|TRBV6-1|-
CASSEPVVEAFF
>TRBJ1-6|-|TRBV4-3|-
CASSQDLLGGSWNSPLHF
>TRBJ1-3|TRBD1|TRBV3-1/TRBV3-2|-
CASSQGTGASSGNTIYF
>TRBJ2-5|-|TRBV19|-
CASSIQGQETQYF
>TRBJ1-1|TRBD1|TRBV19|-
CASSSGGSTEAFF
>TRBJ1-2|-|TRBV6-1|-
CASSEALRRNYGYTF
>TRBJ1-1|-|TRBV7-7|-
CASSLAEHTEAFF
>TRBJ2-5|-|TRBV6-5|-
CASAGTGETQYF
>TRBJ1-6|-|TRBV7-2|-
CASSLAQGSVTLHF
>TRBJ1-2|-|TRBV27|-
CASSFLGGGYGYTF
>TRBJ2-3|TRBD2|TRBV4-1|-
CASSQGLAVGTDTQYF
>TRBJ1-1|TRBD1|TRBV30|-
CAWSAKGTVEAFF
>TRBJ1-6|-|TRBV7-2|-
CASSEGNLNSPLHF
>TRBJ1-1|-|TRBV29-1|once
CSVQPWARGPMNTEAFF
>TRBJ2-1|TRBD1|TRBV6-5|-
CASSYSWTGSYNEQFF
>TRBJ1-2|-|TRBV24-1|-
CATSDMTGRYGYTF
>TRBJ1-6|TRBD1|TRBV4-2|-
CASSPTLGQGPNSPLHF
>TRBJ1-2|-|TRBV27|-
CASSSPRGGNYGYTF
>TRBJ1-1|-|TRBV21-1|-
CASSKGKGKNTEAFF